Presented here are 9 T cell receptor beta chains from one specimen sequenced in a study of vaccination and CD4 T cells after COVID-19. No antigen is known for these receptors. Scientists ran DNA taken from cultured CD4+ T cells through the Oncomine TCR Beta short-read assay for sequencing. In TCRdb, the PCR reads were re-called with MiXCR into one record per CDR3 protein. The sample yields about 11,000 distinct CDR3 sequences, 50% to 55% seen once. Described treatment: roughly 10-day PBMC culture with coronavirus spike peptide pools or control peptides (ViraFEST assay). Material for sequencing was CD4+ T cells from blood, cultured in vitro. These receptors all stem from a human donor who had recovered from COVID-19.

The V and J genes are TRBV5-8 and TRBJ2-7; D is uncertain. There are 15 residues in the CDR3. Germline V gene data show CDR1 as SGHTS and CDR2 as YDEGEE. The V end was cut by 6 bases, the J end by 0 bases, with 16 bases between. The CDR3 loop is CASNIDPAASYEQYF. CDR3 coding DNA: TGTGCCAGCAATATTGACCCGGCCGCCTCCTACGAGCAGTACTTC.

The chain is built from TRBV20-1 and TRBJ1-2; D might be TRBD1 (6 bases). The germline V gene has CDR1 DFQATT and CDR2 SNEGSKA (reference sequence). The CDR3 consists of 13 residues. V lost 4 bases to trimming and J lost 6 bases, with 15 bases between them. CDR3 DNA: TGCAGTGCTATGACCTCAGGGGCGCATGGCTACACCTTC. Protein product: CSAMTSGAHGYTF.

J is TRBJ1-1 and V is TRBV7-9, with D possibly being TRBD1 (5 bases). V lost 5 bases to trimming and J lost 1 base, with 8 bases between them. The CDR3 sequence is 13 residues long. The germline V gene encodes CDR1 SEHNR and CDR2 FQNEAQ (reference sequence). CDR3 DNA: TGTGCCAGCAGCCAAACAGGGAACACTGAAGCTTTCTTT. This translates into CASSQTGNTEAFF.

The genes are TRBV7-2 and TRBJ2-7; D ambiguous. The V end lost 1 base, the J end lost 4 bases, and 8 bases lay between the germline ends. The CDR3 has 13 amino acids. The germline CDR1 and CDR2 sequences are SGHTA and FQGNSA. CDR3 loop: CASSLVSGYEQYF. CDR3 in DNA: TGTGCCAGCAGCTTAGTATCAGGTTACGAGCAGTACTTC.

V usage is TRBV5-1 and J usage is TRBJ2-3; 8 positions agree with TRBD1. V lost 4 bases and J lost 3; bases outside the gene matches: 13. The V gene's germline CDR1 is SGHRS and CDR2 YFSETQ. The CDR3 extends over 17 amino acids. CDR3 residues: CASSETPRTGKTDTQYF. For the CDR3, the DNA is TGCGCCAGCAGCGAAACACCGCGGACAGGGAAGACAGATACGCAGTATTTT. The full variable domain, its missing parts supplied by reference TRBV5-1 and TRBJ2-3, is KAGVTQTPRYLIKTRGQQVTLSCSPISGHRSVSWYQQTPGQGLQFLFEYFSETQRNKGNFPGRFSGRQFSNSRSEMNVSTLELGDSALYLCASSETPRTGKTDTQYFGPGTRLTVL.

This clonotype appeared a few times. This chain connects TRBV7-3 to TRBJ2-3, with D possibly TRBD1 on 6 matching bases. From germline, CDR1 is SGHTA and CDR2 FQGTGA. V lost 4 bases, J lost 2 bases, and 13 bases lay in between. This CDR3 region has 15 residues. CDR3 loop: CASSSQTGITDTQYF. The CDR3 bases are TGTGCCAGCAGCTCACAGACAGGCATCACAGATACGCAGTATTTT.

The CDR3 DNA follows: TGTGCCTGTTTACGTATCGGGGATACGCAGTATTTT. Translated: CACLRIGDTQYF. The chain employs TRBV30 and TRBJ2-3; unclear D gene. CDR1 is GTSNPN, CDR2 SVGIG, per germline (reference sequence). The V end was cut by 6 bases, the J end by 6 bases, with 13 bases between. The CDR3 contains 12 residues.

V is TRBV7-2 and J is TRBJ1-3; the D is unclear. Between the trimmed V and J ends, which lost 7 bases and 9 bases, there was a span of 10 bases. The V gene's germline CDR1 is SGHTA and CDR2 FQGNSA. This CDR3 is 11 amino acids long. The chain's CDR3 is CASTVLSTIYF. The CDR3 DNA follows: TGTGCCAGCACCGTGTTGAGCACCATATATTTT.

V is TRBV7-9 and J is TRBJ2-1; 12 positions agree with TRBD2. This CDR3 is 15 amino acids long. CDR1 and CDR2 (germline): SEHNR, FQNEAQ (reference sequence). The V and J ends lost 2 bases and 12 bases, in that order; junction bases with no gene match: 8. The CDR3 here is CASSLNLAGGMVQFF. DNA for the CDR3: TGTGCCAGCAGCTTAAATCTAGCGGGGGGGATGGTGCAGTTCTTC.